The 24 T cell receptor beta chains in this list originate from one sample, sequenced in a study of patients and donors after allogeneic stem cell transplantation. TCRdb passed the RT-PCR reads through MiXCR, listing each CDR3 protein once. The sample holds 410,000 or so distinct CDR3 sequences, more than 15% seen once. Input material: blood, either unsorted or a sorted T cell fraction (not recorded which). Receptor source: a human donor who was either an allogeneic HSCT recipient or a stem cell or donor lymphocyte infusion donor (not recorded which). It is not recorded whose cells these are; they may come from a transplant donor.

This clonotype has a handful of counts. This chain joins TRBV21-1 and TRBJ1-5; TRBD1 is the table's D call and was not checked against the DNA. TRBV21-1 is shown as a pseudogene. The CDR3 totals 20 residues. The CDR3 loop reads CASSPADRAQKWFSNQPQHF. For the CDR3, the DNA is TGTGCCAGCAGCCCAGCGGACAGGGCACAGAAATGGTTTAGCAATCAGCCCCAGCATTTT.

This clonotype was seen a handful of times. CDR3 residues: CASSLGLKDEQFF. CDR3 nucleotide sequence: TGCGCCAGCAGCTTGGGACTTAAAGATGAGCAGTTCTTC. The chain combines TRBV5-1 with TRBJ2-1; D is unresolved. Deletions cut 0 bases from V and 8 bases from J, with 9 bases between. Germline lookup yields CDR1 SGHRS and CDR2 YFSETQ. The CDR3 has 13 residues. Filled out from reference TRBV5-1 and TRBJ2-1, the complete variable domain reads KAGVTQTPRYLIKTRGQQVTLSCSPISGHRSVSWYQQTPGQGLQFLFEYFSETQRNKGNFPGRFSGRQFSNSRSEMNVSTLELGDSALYLCASSLGLKDEQFFGPGTRLTVL.

This clonotype was seen more than once but under ten times. This rearrangement joins TRBV20-1 to TRBJ2-4, with TRBD2 matching over 11 bases. V lost 5 bases and J lost 7; bases outside the gene matches: 19. This CDR3 spans 18 amino acids. Germline V gene lookup returns CDR1 DFQATT and CDR2 SNEGSKA (reference sequence). The DNA for the CDR3 is TGCAGTGCTCCTGGGGTCGGCCGTAGCGGGGGGGCAATGAACATTCAGTACTTC. Translated: CSAPGVGRSGGAMNIQYF.

The chain combines TRBV18 with TRBJ2-6, with unresolved D. Germline V gives CDR1 KGHSH, CDR2 LQKENI. This CDR3 is 18 amino acids long. Trimming removed 3 bases at V and 0 bases at J, with 15 bases between. In DNA, the CDR3 is TGTGCCAGCTCACCTACCACATCGGGCCTCTCTGGGGCCAACGTCCTGACTTTC. Its translation: CASSPTTSGLSGANVLTF.

This sequence joins TRBV6-2 or TRBV6-3 and TRBJ2-7, with 8 bases that match TRBD1. Germline CDR1 reads MNHEY; CDR2 reads SVGEGT. The CDR3 consists of 16 residues. Losses at the gene ends were 7 bases for V and 1 base for J; bases not matched to a gene: 12. Written as DNA, the CDR3 is TGTGCCAGCAAAATAAACTCACAGGGGGAATCCTACGAGCAGTACTTC. This sequence encodes CASKINSQGESYEQYF.

The chain is built from TRBV5-4 and TRBJ2-2; no firm D call. V was shortened by 0 bases and J by 0 bases, with 15 bases between the two germline ends. The germline V gene encodes CDR1 SGHNT and CDR2 YYREEE (reference sequence). The CDR3 totals 18 residues. This chain's CDR3 is CASSLEPGPVPNTGELFF. DNA of the CDR3: TGTGCCAGCAGCTTGGAGCCAGGCCCCGTTCCGAACACCGGGGAGCTGTTTTTT.

The chain carries TRBV18 and TRBJ1-2; D might be TRBD1 (5 bases). The germline V gene has CDR1 KGHSH and CDR2 LQKENI. The ends were cut back, 3 bases at V and 4 bases at J, with 21 bases in the middle. The CDR3 covers 17 residues. CDR3 in amino acids: CASSPFTGPSGAYGYTF. In DNA form, the CDR3 reads TGTGCCAGCTCACCTTTTACAGGACCCTCGGGAGCCTATGGCTACACCTTC.

This clonotype was picked up a small number of times. This chain links TRBV5-1 with TRBJ1-4; no firm D call. Trimming shortened V by 4 bases and J by 3 bases, and 10 bases separated the two germline ends. CDR1 is SGHRS, CDR2 YFSETQ, per germline. The CDR3 consists of 14 residues. CDR3 protein: CASSNRDPNEKLFF. In DNA form, the CDR3 reads TGCGCCAGCAGCAACCGGGATCCTAATGAAAAACTGTTTTTT.

The rearrangement uses TRBV3-1 and TRBJ2-3; 10 nucleotides align to TRBD2. The CDR3 totals 19 residues. Germline CDR1 and CDR2: LGHDT and YNNKEL (reference sequence). The V and J ends lost 2 bases and 0 bases, in that order; junction bases with no gene match: 11. CDR3: CASSQRVLAGSYSTDTQYF. DNA for the CDR3: TGTGCCAGCAGCCAACGAGTACTAGCGGGGAGTTATAGCACAGATACGCAGTATTTT.

The V call is TRBV11-1, the J call TRBJ1-1, with 8 bases identical to TRBD1. The germline gives CDR1 SGHAT, CDR2 FQDESV (reference sequence). J gave up 3 bases and V 1 base, and 10 bases lay outside the gene matches. The CDR3 covers 17 residues. CDR3 sequence (DNA): TGTGCCAGCAGCTTAGTTCAGGGGGCCCATAGGCACACTGAAGCTTTCTTT. Translating it yields CASSLVQGAHRHTEAFF.

This clonotype was counted at least ten times. The chain employs TRBV27 and TRBJ1-5; D remains unclear. V lost 9 bases to trimming and J lost 0 bases, with 9 bases between them. Germline V gene sequence: CDR1 MNHEY, CDR2 SMNVEV (reference sequence). The CDR3 sequence is 13 residues long. CDR3 DNA sequence: TGTGCCAGTGGTAGGATTAGCAATCAGCCCCAGCATTTT. It translates to CASGRISNQPQHF.

CDR3 in DNA: TGTGCCAGCAGTGAAGCGCTTGGGACAGGACACCGGTACTTC. Protein: CASSEALGTGHRYF. The V gene is TRBV2, the J gene TRBJ2-4; TRBD1 agrees at 8 bases. The germline gives CDR1 SNHLY, CDR2 FYNNEI. Trimming cost V 0 bases and J 15 bases; bases outside gene matches: 10. The CDR3 sequence is 14 residues long.

The chain has TRBV4-3 and TRBJ1-2; perhaps TRBD1 as D (5 bases). This CDR3 region has 15 residues. Germline CDR1 reads LGHNA; CDR2 reads YSLEER. V gave up 0 bases and J gave up 6 bases, with 14 bases separating them. The CDR3, as DNA: TGCGCCAGCAGCCAAGATTCCGGGGGACGGGATGGCTACACCTTC. Translated, it gives CASSQDSGGRDGYTF.

This clonotype was recorded a few times. The CDR3 region is CASSRAVLLMHEQFF. The DNA of the CDR3 is TGCGCCAGCAGCCGAGCGGTCCTACTTATGCATGAGCAGTTCTTC. The rearrangement joins TRBV4-1 to TRBJ2-1; D perhaps matches TRBD2 (5 bases). Germline V gives CDR1 MGHRA, CDR2 YSYEKL. Trimming stripped 4 bases from V and 8 bases from J, with 18 bases between. The CDR3 consists of 15 residues.

This clonotype was seen just once. This chain uses TRBV7-2 with TRBJ1-4; TRBD1 aligns across 9 bases. Germline V gene lookup returns CDR1 SGHTA and CDR2 FQGNSA. V lost 5 bases, J lost 3 bases, and 4 bases stayed unmatched. The CDR3 loop spans 15 amino acids. The CDR3 DNA reads TGTGCCAGCAGCCGGGACAGGGTTCCTAATGAAAAACTGTTTTTT. Protein: CASSRDRVPNEKLFF.

The chain is built from TRBV5-4 and TRBJ2-5; D call uncertain. Trimming pared 4 bases from V and 5 bases from J, leaving 12 bases between. Germline assignment: CDR1 SGHNT and CDR2 YYREEE (reference sequence). The CDR3 length is 13 residues. The CDR3 DNA follows: TGTGCCAGCAGCAGCATGAGCGCGGAGACCCAGTACTTC. It codes for CASSSMSAETQYF.

There are a few counts of this clonotype. The chain joins TRBV12-3 or TRBV12-4 to TRBJ1-2; the D gene is possibly TRBD1 (5 bases). The CDR3 contains 11 residues. V lost 10 bases and J lost 7, with 13 bases in between. DNA of the CDR3: TGTGCCACGGGGCAGCCGCCTGGCTACACCTTC. Protein sequence: CATGQPPGYTF.

The chain recombines TRBV5-1 with TRBJ2-7, with unresolved D. The CDR3 is 12 residues long. Germline loops: CDR1 SGHRS, CDR2 YFSETQ. The V end lost 2 bases, the J end lost 3 bases, and 6 bases lay between the germline ends. The chain's CDR3 is CASSLGNYEQYF. In nucleotides, the CDR3 is TGCGCCAGCAGCTTAGGCAACTACGAGCAGTACTTC.

J is TRBJ1-1 and V is TRBV5-6, with D unresolved. CDR1 and CDR2 from the germline V gene are SGHDT and YYEEEE. Trimming took 2 bases from V and 3 from J, leaving 8 bases between them. CDR3 length equals 13 residues. The CDR3 coding sequence is TGTGCCAGCAGCTTTGGAAAGGACACTGAAGCTTTCTTT. Its protein product is CASSFGKDTEAFF.

This rearrangement joins TRBV11-2 to TRBJ2-2, with D perhaps TRBD1 (5 bases). The CDR3 length is 16 residues. CDR1 SGHAT and CDR2 FQNNGV come from the germline V gene. Trimming stripped 2 bases from V and 4 bases from J, with 14 bases between. The CDR3 DNA is TGTGCCAGCAGCTTATGGGTGGGGCCTTCCACCGGGGAGCTGTTTTTT. As protein: CASSLWVGPSTGELFF.

The rearrangement links TRBV12-5 to TRBJ2-7; possibly TRBD2 for D (5 bases). The CDR3 totals 11 residues. Trimming removed 6 bases at V and 5 bases at J, with 8 bases between. Per germline, CDR1 LGHNT and CDR2 FRNRAP. The CDR3 sequence is CASGRDNEQYF. The DNA for the CDR3 is TGTGCTAGTGGACGGGATAACGAGCAGTACTTC.

The rearrangement joins TRBV24-1 to TRBJ2-2, with a tentative D call TRBD2 (5 bases). Trimming shortened V by 3 bases and J by 1 base, and 14 bases separated the two germline ends. The germline gives CDR1 KGHDR, CDR2 SFDVKD. The CDR3 runs to 17 residues. CDR3 in amino acids: CATSDPSGGKNTGELFF. The CDR3 DNA follows: TGTGCCACCAGTGATCCTTCCGGAGGCAAGAACACCGGGGAGCTGTTTTTT.

The chain uses TRBV12-3 or TRBV12-4 and TRBJ1-2; 9 bases map to TRBD1. The CDR3 loop spans 15 amino acids. The V segment lost 9 bases and the J segment 8 bases; nucleotides outside the gene matches: 16. Here the CDR3 DNA reads TGTGCCAGTACGGCCTCCACTTGGGACAGGGACGGCTACACCTTC. Protein product: CASTASTWDRDGYTF.

This chain uses TRBV5-1 with TRBJ2-4, with 7 bases identical to TRBD2. CDR3 length: 15 amino acids. Trimming took 3 bases from V and 8 from J; bases not matched to a gene: 11. Looked up from germline, CDR1 is SGHRS and CDR2 is YFSETQ. CDR3 loop: CASSSPRGGKDIQYF. The CDR3 DNA is TGCGCCAGCAGCTCCCCCCGGGGAGGGAAGGACATTCAGTACTTC.